This entry lists 10 T cell receptor beta chains sequenced from one sample in a study of Ad26.COV2.S vaccination and SARS-CoV-2 variants. Using immunoSEQ multiplex PCR, the repertoire was profiled, and TCRdb retains in-frame clones only, with some absent. In the table there are about 680,000 clones, approximately 88% of which are singletons. Described treatment: roughly 20 received Ad26.COV2.S at low or high dose, single or two shots; about 5 received placebo; per-sample allocation not given. Following the first vaccine or placebo injection, samples were taken on day 63. Sequenced here: peripheral blood, sampled in a trial of Ad26.COV2.S vaccine versus placebo. The receptors were sampled from a person aged 18 to 65 who received the Ad26.COV2.S COVID-19 vaccine or a placebo.

The chain links TRBV4-3 to TRBJ2-5; D might be TRBD2 (7 bases). This CDR3 has 17 amino acids. Looked up from germline, CDR1 is LGHNA and CDR2 is YSLEER. V dropped 0 bases and J dropped 2 bases, with 16 bases sitting between them. The CDR3 reads CASSQDRRGPLQETQYF. The CDR3 DNA is TGCGCCAGCAGCCAAGATCGGCGGGGGCCCCTGCAAGAGACCCAGTACTTC.

The chain joins TRBV19 to TRBJ2-7; TRBD1 aligns across 8 bases. Looked up from germline, CDR1 is LNHDA and CDR2 is SQIVND (reference sequence). V shed 10 bases and J 6 bases; nucleotides not matched to a gene: 11. This CDR3 has 13 residues. For the CDR3, the DNA is TGTGCCACTTCCCCCGGGACAGGCCGCGAGCAGTACTTC. This codes for CATSPGTGREQYF.

The chain links TRBV7-9 to TRBJ2-3; either TRBD1 or TRBD2 may fit D (6 bases each). Germline V gene sequence: CDR1 SEHNR, CDR2 FQNEAQ (reference sequence). The CDR3 covers 15 residues. V gave up 1 base and J gave up 4 bases, with 12 bases separating them. As DNA, the CDR3 is TGTGCCAGCAGCTTAGGGGTCGGGGGCCCAGATACGCAGTATTTT. This gives the protein CASSLGVGGPDTQYF.

The V gene is TRBV29-1, the J gene TRBJ2-5, with a tentative D call TRBD1 (5 bases). V gave up 6 bases and J gave up 5 bases, with 19 bases separating them. The CDR3 extends over 14 amino acids. Germline V CDR1 and CDR2: SQVTM, ANQGSEA. The DNA for the CDR3 is TGCAGCGTCACCCCACAGGCCCGGGCGGAGACCCAGTACTTC. Residues: CSVTPQARAETQYF.

This clone is a singleton in its sample. The chain uses TRBV3-1 (or the pseudogene TRBV3-2) and TRBJ2-5; D gene ambiguous. Looked up from germline, CDR1 is LGHDT and CDR2 is YNNKEL (reference sequence). V dropped 2 bases and J dropped 2 bases, with 12 bases sitting between them. This CDR3 spans 15 amino acids. In DNA, the CDR3 is TGTGCCAGCAGCCAACTTCAGAGACATCAAGAGACCCAGTACTTC. As protein: CASSQLQRHQETQYF.

The rearrangement joins TRBV6-1 to TRBJ2-3; a weak D match, TRBD1 (5 bases). Germline-derived CDR1 and CDR2 are MNHNS and SASEGT. With 0 bases removed from V and 0 bases from J, the gap between germline ends came to 7 bases. CDR3 length equals 15 residues. The CDR3 is CASSEARGSTDTQYF. In DNA, the CDR3 is TGTGCCAGCAGTGAAGCAAGGGGAAGCACAGATACGCAGTATTTT.

J is TRBJ1-5 and V is TRBV29-1, with 7 bases fitting TRBD1. The CDR3 extends over 15 amino acids. V lost 0 bases, J lost 3 bases, and 5 bases stayed unmatched. Germline V gene lookup returns CDR1 SQVTM and CDR2 ANQGSEA. The CDR3 DNA reads as TGCAGCGTTGAAGAGGGAGGGGGCGACAATCAGCCCCAGCATTTT. Translation gives CSVEEGGGDNQPQHF.

This chain connects TRBV29-1 to TRBJ1-2; possible D gene TRBD1, 6 bases. V lost 4 bases and J lost 3, with 9 bases in between. In germline, CDR1 is SQVTM, CDR2 ANQGSEA. This CDR3 is built from 12 residues. The CDR3 nucleotides are TGCAGCGTTGCGGGACAAGACTATGGCTACACCTTC. Translation gives CSVAGQDYGYTF.

The rearrangement links TRBV18 to TRBJ2-7; 10 bases fit TRBD1. After removal of 3 bases from V and 2 bases from J, the junction contained 4 bases not matched to a gene. This CDR3 is built from 15 residues. Germline assignment: CDR1 KGHSH and CDR2 LQKENI. The CDR3 DNA sequence: TGTGCCAGCTCACCCGCCGGGACAGGGGCCTACGAGCAGTACTTC. Amino acids: CASSPAGTGAYEQYF. The variable domain in full, with the rest retrieved from reference TRBV18 and TRBJ2-7, is NAGVMQNPRHLVRRRGQEARLRCSPMKGHSHVYWYRQLPEEGLKFMVYLQKENIIDESGMPKERFSAEFPKEGPSILRIQQVVRGDSAAYFCASSPAGTGAYEQYFGPGTRLTVT.

This rearrangement joins TRBV19 to TRBJ1-5; D is uncertain. Trimming pared 4 bases from V and 2 bases from J, leaving 12 bases between. From germline, CDR1 is LNHDA and CDR2 SQIVND (reference sequence). The CDR3 has 15 residues. CDR3 bases: TGTGCCAGTAGTAATTTGGGAGCGGGCAATCAGCCCCAGCATTTT. Its protein is CASSNLGAGNQPQHF.